One and the same sample provided the 24 T cell receptor beta chains below, sequenced in a study of blood T cell repertoires in COVID-19. Some clones are missing from TCRdb's copy, which holds only in-frame ones; the method was immunoSEQ multiplex PCR. Here the sample spans around 200,000 clones, about 85% being singletons. Input material: peripheral blood. The receptors come from a woman aged 80 or older with acute or convalescent COVID-19.

This chain connects TRBV27 to TRBJ2-6, with D perhaps matching TRBD1 (5 bases). CDR1 and CDR2 from the germline V gene are MNHEY and SMNVEV (reference sequence). The CDR3 contains 13 residues. V lost 6 bases and J lost 6, with 9 bases in between. This chain's CDR3 is CASSPREANVLTF. The CDR3 coding sequence is TGTGCCAGCAGCCCCAGGGAGGCCAACGTCCTGACTTTC. Together with reference TRBV27 and TRBJ2-6, the CDR3 gives the full variable domain: EAQVTQNPRYLITVTGKKLTVTCSQNMNHEYMSWYRQDPGLGLRQIYYSMNVEVTDKGDVPEGYKVSRKEKRNFPLILESPSPNQTSLYFCASSPREANVLTFGAGSRLTVL.

The V gene is TRBV7-9, the J gene TRBJ1-1; D might be TRBD1 (5 bases). Per germline, CDR1 SEHNR and CDR2 FQNEAQ (reference sequence). CDR3 length: 12 residues. Trimming took 6 bases from V and 5 from J, leaving 10 bases between them. The CDR3 nucleotides read TGTGCCAGCAGAGGGGTGGGTACTGAAGCTTTCTTT. Encoded protein: CASRGVGTEAFF.

This clone was observed a single time. The rearrangement links TRBV5-6 to TRBJ2-7; weak D call: TRBD2 (6 bases). V shed 0 bases and J shed 3 bases, with 10 bases lying between them. CDR3 size: 14 residues. The germline V gene has CDR1 SGHDT and CDR2 YYEEEE. CDR3 in amino acids: CASSLAGLYYEQYF. The DNA for the CDR3 is TGTGCCAGCAGCTTGGCGGGACTCTACTACGAGCAGTACTTC. Supplemented by reference TRBV5-6 and TRBJ2-7, the full variable domain reads DAGVTQSPTHLIKTRGQQVTLRCSPKSGHDTVSWYQQALGQGPQFIFQYYEEEERQRGNFPDRFSGHQFPNYSSELNVNALLLGDSALYLCASSLAGLYYEQYFGPGTRLTVT.

This clone was seen once. The chain recombines TRBV6-1 with TRBJ1-3, with D maybe TRBD1 (5 bases). V was shortened by 0 bases and J by 0 bases, with 9 bases between the two germline ends. CDR3 length: 16 residues. Germline V gene lookup returns CDR1 MNHNS and CDR2 SASEGT. CDR3 region: CASSEARQSSGNTIYF. CDR3 coding DNA: TGTGCCAGCAGTGAAGCCCGACAGAGCTCTGGAAACACCATATATTTT.

DNA for the CDR3: TGCGCCAGCAGGGGAGGACAGGGGTGGAATGAGCAGTTCTTC. Its protein product is CASRGGQGWNEQFF. The chain couples TRBV5-1 to TRBJ2-1; 9 bases fit TRBD1. The J segment lost 7 bases and the V segment lost 5 bases, leaving 7 bases of the junction unmatched. Germline loops: CDR1 SGHRS, CDR2 YFSETQ. The CDR3 is 14 amino acids.

J is TRBJ2-7 and V is TRBV7-3, with TRBD1 matching 9 bases. Germline V gene data show CDR1 as SGHTA and CDR2 as FQGTGA. The CDR3 consists of 15 residues. V was clipped by 2 bases and J by 6 bases; unmatched bases: 8. The CDR3 nucleotides are TGTGCCAGCAGCTTAGTGGGGACAGGGATTTTCGAGCAGTACTTC. It is translated as CASSLVGTGIFEQYF. Based on the CDR3 plus reference TRBV7-3 and TRBJ2-7, the full variable domain is GAGVSQTPSNKVTEKGKYVELRCDPISGHTALYWYRQSLGQGPEFLIYFQGTGAADDSGLPNDRFFAVRPEGSVSTLKIQRTERGDSAVYLCASSLVGTGIFEQYFGPGTRLTVT.

The rearrangement links TRBV19 to TRBJ2-2, with 9 bases identical to TRBD1. With V trimmed by 6 bases and J by 5 bases, 7 bases remained unmatched. CDR3 length equals 15 residues. Germline V gene data show CDR1 as LNHDA and CDR2 as SQIVND (reference sequence). The CDR3 reads CASRPQGAGTGELFF. CDR3 nucleotide sequence: TGTGCCAGTAGGCCACAGGGGGCGGGGACCGGGGAGCTGTTTTTT.

The rearrangement links TRBV20-1 to TRBJ1-2; D gene unclear. Trimming took 3 bases from V and 7 from J, leaving 15 bases between them. Germline V gene sequence: CDR1 DFQATT, CDR2 SNEGSKA (reference sequence). The CDR3 spans 13 residues. The CDR3 loop reads CSASSAITGGYTF. The CDR3 coding sequence is TGCAGTGCTAGTTCGGCCATCACGGGTGGCTACACCTTC.

The CDR3 sequence: CSQLAGVIDEQFF. The CDR3 bases are TGCAGCCAACTAGCGGGAGTTATAGATGAGCAGTTCTTC. The chain is built from TRBV29-1 and TRBJ2-1, with 11 bases matching TRBD2. The CDR3 extends over 13 amino acids. The V gene's germline CDR1 is SQVTM and CDR2 ANQGSEA. V lost 8 bases to trimming and J lost 8 bases; unmatched junction nucleotides: 8.

V is TRBV7-3 and J is TRBJ1-5; 8 nucleotides match TRBD1. V was pared by 6 bases and J by 6 bases, with 10 bases of the junction left unmatched. Germline V gives CDR1 SGHTA, CDR2 FQGTGA. This CDR3 contains 15 residues. The CDR3: CASSLQGGTSQPQHF. The CDR3 DNA reads TGTGCCAGCAGTCTACAGGGGGGAACGAGTCAGCCCCAGCATTTT.

The chain carries TRBV5-1 and TRBJ1-2; tentatively, D is TRBD1 (5 bases). There are 17 residues in the CDR3. Trimming shortened V by 0 bases and J by 4 bases, and 19 bases separated the two germline ends. In germline, CDR1 is SGHRS, CDR2 YFSETQ. The CDR3 region is CASSLVMGGSLSYGYTF. CDR3 nucleotide sequence: TGCGCCAGCAGCTTGGTGATGGGGGGGAGCCTGAGCTATGGCTACACCTTC.

The V call is TRBV18, the J call TRBJ1-2; D remains ambiguous. The germline V and J ends were trimmed by 2 bases and 3 bases, with 7 bases remaining between them. Germline values: CDR1 KGHSH, CDR2 LQKENI. The length of the CDR3 is 13 residues. In DNA form, the CDR3 reads TGTGCCAGCTCACCAGAGGGATACTATGGCTACACCTTC. It codes for CASSPEGYYGYTF.

The chain has TRBV7-6 and TRBJ2-1; D is undetermined. Germline CDR1 SGHVS, CDR2 FNYEAQ. The length of the CDR3 is 18 residues. Trimming pared 1 base from V and 0 bases from J, leaving 16 bases between. The CDR3 coding sequence is TGTGCCAGCAGCTTAGTCAACCGGGTTAAGAGCTCCTACAATGAGCAGTTCTTC. This gives the protein CASSLVNRVKSSYNEQFF.

In its sample, this clone was seen a few times. The chain couples TRBV30 to TRBJ2-2; 9 bases fit TRBD2. Germline CDR1 reads GTSNPN; CDR2 reads SVGIG (reference sequence). CDR3 length: 15 residues. V lost 3 bases to trimming and J lost 6 bases; unmatched junction nucleotides: 8. The CDR3 loop reads CAWRREGLLSGELFF. Here the CDR3 DNA reads TGTGCCTGGAGGCGGGAGGGCCTATTGTCCGGGGAGCTGTTTTTT.

The chain joins TRBV28 to TRBJ1-2, with D hard to call. CDR3 length equals 15 residues. Germline CDR1 and CDR2: MDHEN and SYDVKM. The V end was cut by 6 bases, the J end by 4 bases, with 18 bases between. The CDR3 DNA follows: TGTGCCAGCAGGACCTCTGGGAGGCCCAGCTATGGCTACACCTTC. This gives the protein CASRTSGRPSYGYTF.

The sample holds one count of this clone. V and J are TRBV5-1 and TRBJ2-1; possibly TRBD1 for D (7 bases). The ends were cut back, 4 bases at V and 7 bases at J, with 18 bases in the middle. Germline assignment: CDR1 SGHRS and CDR2 YFSETQ. The CDR3 totals 15 residues. The CDR3 DNA is TGCGCCAGCAGCCAGGGACAGCTGGCGGGAAATGAGCAGTTCTTC. This translates into CASSQGQLAGNEQFF.

This chain connects TRBV7-3 to TRBJ2-2; D is perhaps TRBD2 (5 bases). The CDR3 sequence is 16 residues long. The V gene lost 2 bases and the J gene lost 3 bases, with 13 bases spanning the gap. CDR1 is SGHTA and CDR2 is FQGTGA in the germline V gene. The CDR3 loop reads CASSLLASRYTGELFF. Written as DNA, the CDR3 is TGTGCCAGCAGCTTACTGGCTAGCCGATACACCGGGGAGCTGTTTTTT.

The chain joins TRBV5-6 to TRBJ1-2; tentatively, D is TRBD1 (6 bases). The V gene lost 1 base and the J gene lost 8 bases, with 12 bases spanning the gap. Germline lookup yields CDR1 SGHDT and CDR2 YYEEEE. The length of the CDR3 is 13 residues. CDR3 region: CASSLSGAYGYTF. CDR3 sequence (DNA): TGTGCCAGCAGCTTGTCAGGGGCCTACGGCTACACCTTC. The complete variable domain, with remaining parts taken from reference TRBV5-6 and TRBJ1-2, reads DAGVTQSPTHLIKTRGQQVTLRCSPKSGHDTVSWYQQALGQGPQFIFQYYEEEERQRGNFPDRFSGHQFPNYSSELNVNALLLGDSALYLCASSLSGAYGYTFGSGTRLTVV.

CDR3 nucleotide sequence: TGTGCCAGCAGCTTAGCGTGGGTCGGGAGCTACAATGAGCAGTTCTTC. This sequence encodes CASSLAWVGSYNEQFF. The V and J genes are TRBV7-8 and TRBJ2-1, with D perhaps matching TRBD2 (6 bases). The CDR3 sequence is 16 residues long. Trimming removed 0 bases at V and 3 bases at J, with 12 bases between. Germline loops: CDR1 SGHVS, CDR2 FQNEAQ.

The genes are TRBV4-3 and TRBJ1-3; TRBD1 matches 9 bases. This CDR3 comprises 15 residues. The junction had 0 bases not matched to a gene; V was cut back by 1 base and J by 2 bases. Germline values: CDR1 LGHNA, CDR2 YSLEER. In DNA form, the CDR3 reads TGCGCCAGCAGCCAAGGGACAGGGGCTGGAAACACCATATATTTT. Residues: CASSQGTGAGNTIYF.

The rearrangement links TRBV7-8 to TRBJ1-5; 9 nucleotides agree with TRBD1. Germline V gene lookup returns CDR1 SGHVS and CDR2 FQNEAQ. With 4 bases clipped from V and 9 bases from J, the junction kept 7 bases outside the gene matches. The CDR3 is 14 residues long. The CDR3, as DNA: TGTGCCAGCAGCTGGGACAGGGAGATACCGCCCCAGCATTTT. Its translation is CASSWDREIPPQHF.

This chain links TRBV7-2 with TRBJ2-2; 9 positions match TRBD1. V gave up 3 bases and J gave up 4 bases; unmatched junction bases: 3. CDR3 length: 15 amino acids. Germline V gives CDR1 SGHTA, CDR2 FQGNSA. CDR3 coding DNA: TGTGCCAGCAGCTTGGGACAGGGAGGCACCGGGGAGCTGTTTTTT. As protein: CASSLGQGGTGELFF.

This chain connects TRBV30 to TRBJ1-2, with D tentatively TRBD1 (6 bases). CDR1 GTSNPN and CDR2 SVGIG come from the germline V gene (reference sequence). There are 15 residues in the CDR3. V dropped 4 bases and J dropped 4 bases, with 19 bases sitting between them. In nucleotides, the CDR3 is TGTGCCTGGACCCCACTTGGGGGGGCAGTCTATGGCTACACCTTC. Translated, it gives CAWTPLGGAVYGYTF.

The J gene is TRBJ1-3, the V gene TRBV6-5; D gene ambiguous. This CDR3 has 14 residues. V was clipped by 2 bases and J by 0 bases, with 5 bases between them. CDR1 MNHEY and CDR2 SVGAGI come from the germline V gene. The CDR3 sequence is CASSYLSSGNTIYF. The CDR3 DNA sequence: TGTGCCAGCAGTTACCTTAGCTCTGGAAACACCATATATTTT.